These 8 T cell receptor beta chains originate from one sample sequenced in a study of blood T cell repertoires in COVID-19. Profiled with immunoSEQ multiplex PCR; TCRdb holds only in-frame clones, not every one. Of 150,000 to 200,000 clones listed, 88% are singletons. The sequenced material came from PBMCs or T cells enriched from blood (not recorded which). The receptors were gathered from a woman between 18 and 29 years old who had recovered from COVID-19.

J is TRBJ2-2 and V is TRBV9, with TRBD2 matching over 14 bases. CDR1 SGDLS and CDR2 YYNGEE come from the germline V gene. The CDR3 is 18 residues long. The trim removed 2 bases at V and 3 bases at J, leaving 6 bases unmatched. DNA of the CDR3: TGTGCCAGCAGCGTTGGGACTAGCGGGGGCTGGGACACCGGGGAGCTGTTTTTT. This encodes CASSVGTSGGWDTGELFF.

The rearrangement uses TRBV14 and TRBJ1-6, with 8 bases fitting TRBD1. Germline trimming cut 1 base from V and 9 bases from J; bases unmatched to any gene: 5. The germline V gene encodes CDR1 SGHDN and CDR2 FVKESK. The CDR3 consists of 15 residues. The CDR3 DNA sequence: TGTGCCAGCAGCCAAGGTCAGGGGGCTGTTTCACCCCTCCACTTT. This translates into CASSQGQGAVSPLHF.

The chain carries TRBV9 and TRBJ1-1, with TRBD1 matching 9 bases. Losses at the gene ends were 0 bases for V and 0 bases for J; bases not matched to a gene: 3. Per germline, CDR1 SGDLS and CDR2 YYNGEE. This CDR3 spans 16 amino acids. The CDR3 region is CASSVGTGVMNTEAFF. Here the CDR3 DNA reads TGTGCCAGCAGCGTAGGGACAGGGGTTATGAACACTGAAGCTTTCTTT.

The chain has TRBV5-1 and TRBJ2-5; 7 positions match TRBD1. With 1 base clipped from V and 2 bases from J, the junction kept 5 bases outside the gene matches. This CDR3 has 15 residues. Germline CDR1 is SGHRS and CDR2 is YFSETQ. As DNA, the CDR3 is TGCGCCAGCAGCTTGAAAACAGGGGTACAAGAGACCCAGTACTTC. This translates into CASSLKTGVQETQYF.

The rearrangement joins TRBV4-1 to TRBJ1-6, with 7 bases aligning to TRBD1. Per germline, CDR1 MGHRA and CDR2 YSYEKL. CDR3 length: 17 residues. J lost 5 bases, V lost 0 bases, and 7 bases had no gene match. CDR3 bases: TGCGCCAGCAGCCAAGAGACAGGGAGCGATGATAATTCACCCCTCCACTTT. It codes for CASSQETGSDDNSPLHF.

The chain carries TRBV27 and TRBJ2-7, with unresolved D. The CDR3 totals 11 residues. Per germline, CDR1 MNHEY and CDR2 SMNVEV (reference sequence). The V end was cut by 6 bases, the J end by 3 bases, with 6 bases between. CDR3 nucleotides: TGTGCCAGCAGCACGGGCTACGAGCAGTACTTC. This encodes CASSTGYEQYF.

This clone was counted only a few times. V is TRBV30 and J is TRBJ1-1; D remains unclear. Trimming left V 6 bases short and J 3 bases short, with 17 bases between. CDR1 and CDR2 from the germline V gene are GTSNPN and SVGIG (reference sequence). CDR3 length: 14 residues. The CDR3 sequence is CACIPGKWDTEAFF. DNA of the CDR3: TGTGCCTGCATCCCGGGGAAATGGGACACTGAAGCTTTCTTT.

The chain couples TRBV27 to TRBJ2-3; D perhaps matches TRBD1 (6 bases). V lost 7 bases and J 14 bases, leaving 16 bases between the germline ends. This CDR3 has 11 residues. CDR1 is MNHEY, CDR2 SMNVEV, per germline (reference sequence). CDR3 protein: CASIDVGAWYF. In DNA, the CDR3 is TGTGCCAGCATTGATGTGGGGGCCTGGTATTTT.